The TCR beta chain under discussion was sequenced for a study of cytomegalovirus exposure and HLA in healthy donors. TCRdb's copy holds only in-frame clones and misses some; the assay was immunoSEQ multiplex PCR. The top ten clones hold 0.83% of a sample with a few hundred thousand clones, 86% of them seen once. Study-wide findings and caveats: The classifier was said to identify cytomegalovirus status with high specificity and sensitivity. The tendency of first-cohort TCR clusters to co-occur in the 120 or so validation repertoires emerged from a later analysis. Many donors carried some public TCRs, although rarity characterized most TCR sequences.

A word on this clone: Its antigen is undetermined.

Separate from the approximately 700-subject first cohort was the approximately 120-subject validation cohort, to which the donors belonged. Unmatched junction bases numbered 13, after V lost 4 bases and J lost 5 bases. From germline, CDR1 is WSHSY and CDR2 SAAADI. CDR3 size: 17 residues. Source material: PBMCs. This clonotype was obtained from a woman between 18 and 30 years old in good health and CMV-seronegative. The chain recombines TRBV10-2 with TRBJ2-5, with TRBD2 matching 10 bases. CDR3 in amino acids: CASSGERGGLPTETQYF. CDR3 nucleotide sequence: TGCGCCAGCAGTGGAGAGCGGGGGGGCCTCCCCACGGAGACCCAGTACTTC.